This T cell receptor (beta chain) derives from a study of blood T cell repertoires in COVID-19. Background on the study: Sites across the United States, Italy and Spain contributed samples from acute and convalescent COVID-19. PBMCs, B-cell-depleted T cells, or T cells provided the cDNA or gDNA that made up the material.

This clone appeared a few times. In the original processing: Using reference gene primer amplification, nucleated cell counts were estimated. The repertoire was sequenced with immunoSEQ multiplex PCR; TCRdb's copy has only in-frame clones and lacks some. D and trimming come from the DNA, and the V and J calls and clone size come from that table. The sample lists about 210,000 clones, 75% to 85% occurring once. Looked up from germline, CDR1 is SGHTA and CDR2 is FQGNSA. The length of the CDR3 is 13 residues. V gave up 5 bases and J gave up 6 bases; unmatched junction bases: 6. The receptor was isolated from a human donor in a cohort sampled during active COVID-19. This chain links TRBV7-2 with TRBJ1-2; 7 bases are a match to TRBD1. The sample consisted of peripheral blood. For the CDR3, the DNA is TGTGCCAGCAGCCAAGGGGGCTTGGATGGCTACACCTTC. Its translation is CASSQGGLDGYTF.